Listed here are 18 T cell receptor beta chains from one sample, sequenced in a study of T cell changes during pregnancy in multiple sclerosis. The repertoire was sequenced with immunoSEQ multiplex PCR; TCRdb's copy has only in-frame clones and lacks some. The profile shows over 85,000 clones, roughly 91% of them singletons. Sequenced here: peripheral blood, sampled after pregnancy. These receptors all come from a female donor in good health, enrolled as a control in a pregnancy study.

This chain joins TRBV7-3 and TRBJ2-2, with 8 bases aligning to TRBD1. CDR1 is SGHTA and CDR2 is FQGTGA in the germline V gene. This CDR3 has 17 amino acids. J gave up 4 bases and V 5 bases, and 12 bases lay outside the gene matches. The CDR3 loop reads CASSPRGAGGPTGELFF. In nucleotides, the CDR3 is TGTGCCAGCAGCCCCAGGGGGGCAGGGGGCCCCACCGGGGAGCTGTTTTTT.

The chain couples TRBV25-1 to TRBJ1-1; D gene ambiguous. V lost 3 bases and J lost 7, with 9 bases in between. CDR1 and CDR2 (germline): MGHDK, SYGVNS. The CDR3 sequence is 12 residues long. CDR3 sequence reads: CASSESGVEAFF. The CDR3 DNA reads as TGTGCCAGCAGTGAGTCCGGGGTTGAAGCTTTCTTT.

The CDR3 DNA reads TGTGCCAGCAGCTTAGGTACTATCGGACAGGGTAGGAATGAGCAGTTCTTC. It translates to CASSLGTIGQGRNEQFF. The chain employs TRBV7-8 and TRBJ2-1; 8 bases map to TRBD1. After removal of 1 base from V and 7 bases from J, the junction contained 12 bases not matched to a gene. In germline, CDR1 is SGHVS, CDR2 FQNEAQ. The CDR3 has 17 amino acids.

The chain has TRBV7-2 and TRBJ2-3, with TRBD2 as a possible D gene (5 bases). V gave up 7 bases and J gave up 2 bases, with 16 bases separating them. The germline CDR1 and CDR2 sequences are SGHTA and FQGNSA. CDR3 length: 15 residues. The CDR3 nucleotides read TGTGCCAGCACCCCCCGTGGCGGGCCCACAGATACGCAGTATTTT. Its protein product is CASTPRGGPTDTQYF.

The chain uses TRBV7-9 and TRBJ1-4; no clear D gene. Trimming took 5 bases from V and 2 from J, leaving 9 bases between them. CDR1 and CDR2 from the germline V gene are SEHNR and FQNEAQ (reference sequence). The CDR3 spans 14 residues. The DNA for the CDR3 is TGTGCCAGCAGCCGGGAGGTCACTAATGAAAAACTGTTTTTT. It codes for CASSREVTNEKLFF. The full variable domain, completed using reference TRBV7-9 and TRBJ1-4, is DTGVSQNPRHKITKRGQNVTFRCDPISEHNRLYWYRQTLGQGPEFLTYFQNEAQLEKSRLLSDRFSAERPKGSFSTLEIQRTEQGDSAMYLCASSREVTNEKLFFGSGTQLSVL.

The V call is TRBV19, the J call TRBJ1-1, with D hard to call. This CDR3 is built from 14 residues. V was trimmed by 5 bases and J by 6 bases, leaving 16 bases between them. Germline V gene lookup returns CDR1 LNHDA and CDR2 SQIVND (reference sequence). CDR3 sequence (DNA): TGTGCCAGTAGTCGCAGTGTGCCCGGGGCTGAAGCTTTCTTT. Its translation is CASSRSVPGAEAFF.

The CDR3 DNA follows: TGTGCCAGTAGTCCGATTCTCCGAACAGCTTCCTACAATGAGCAGTTCTTC. This encodes CASSPILRTASYNEQFF. The chain is built from TRBV19 and TRBJ2-1; no definite D call. The CDR3 is made up of 17 amino acids. The V and J ends lost 5 bases and 1 base respectively, with 18 bases between them. Germline V gene data show CDR1 as LNHDA and CDR2 as SQIVND (reference sequence). The complete variable domain, with remaining parts taken from reference TRBV19 and TRBJ2-1, reads DGGITQSPKYLFRKEGQNVTLSCEQNLNHDAMYWYRQDPGQGLRLIYYSQIVNDFQKGDIAEGYSVSREKKESFPLTVTSAQKNPTAFYLCASSPILRTASYNEQFFGPGTRLTVL.

This chain joins TRBV14 and TRBJ1-2; TRBD1 matches at 10 bases. This CDR3 is built from 17 residues. Germline V CDR1 and CDR2: SGHDN, FVKESK. V shed 4 bases, J shed 6 bases, and the junction held 14 bases outside the gene matches. Here the CDR3 DNA reads TGTGCCAGCAGCCCCTCAAGGAGGGACAGGGGATTAAATGGCTACACCTTC. It translates to CASSPSRRDRGLNGYTF.

J is TRBJ1-5 and V is TRBV28; 8 bases fit TRBD1. The CDR3 sequence is 15 residues long. V was pared by 3 bases and J by 3 bases, with 4 bases of the junction left unmatched. The V gene's germline CDR1 is MDHEN and CDR2 SYDVKM. CDR3 in DNA: TGTGCCAGCAGTTTCGGACAGGGATTCAATCAGCCCCAGCATTTT. Its protein is CASSFGQGFNQPQHF. The variable domain in full, completed from reference TRBV28 and TRBJ1-5, reads DVKVTQSSRYLVKRTGEKVFLECVQDMDHENMFWYRQDPGLGLRLIYFSYDVKMKEKGDIPEGYSVSREKKERFSLILESASTNQTSMYLCASSFGQGFNQPQHFGDGTRLSIL.

This clone has only one observation. V is TRBV25-1 and J is TRBJ1-6; D is unresolved. Germline values: CDR1 MGHDK, CDR2 SYGVNS. Trimming left V 4 bases short and J 8 bases short, with 15 bases between. This CDR3 has 15 residues. CDR3 sequence (DNA): TGTGCCAGCAGTGGCTACAGTCCCAAGGATTCACCCCTCCACTTT. Its translation is CASSGYSPKDSPLHF.

This clone was picked up one time. The rearrangement joins TRBV11-1 to TRBJ2-5, with TRBD2 matching over 11 bases. CDR1 and CDR2 from the germline V gene are SGHAT and FQDESV (reference sequence). The length of the CDR3 is 16 residues. Trimming at V came to 3 bases and at J to 4 bases, leaving 7 bases not matched to a gene. CDR3 DNA: TGTGCCAGCAGCTTCACTAGCGGGGGCCGGGGAGAGACCCAGTACTTC. Translation: CASSFTSGGRGETQYF.

For the CDR3, the DNA is TGCAGTGCTCCGTCTGGAAACACCATATATTTT. Its protein is CSAPSGNTIYF. The chain combines TRBV20-1 with TRBJ1-3, with no clear D. V was shortened by 5 bases and J by 1 base, with 3 bases between the two germline ends. Germline loops: CDR1 DFQATT, CDR2 SNEGSKA (reference sequence). This CDR3 is 11 amino acids long.

V is TRBV5-5 and J is TRBJ1-1; the match to TRBD1 covers 7 bases. Germline V gene lookup returns CDR1 SGHKS and CDR2 YYEKEE (reference sequence). The CDR3 runs 15 residues. The junction had 8 bases not matched to a gene; V was cut back by 5 bases and J by 1 base. This CDR3 reads CASRPSGTENTEAFF. The CDR3 coding sequence is TGTGCCAGCAGACCATCCGGGACAGAGAACACTGAAGCTTTCTTT. The variable domain in full, completed from reference TRBV5-5 and TRBJ1-1, reads DAGVTQSPTHLIKTRGQQVTLRCSPISGHKSVSWYQQVLGQGPQFIFQYYEKEERGRGNFPDRFSARQFPNYSSELNVNALLLGDSALYLCASRPSGTENTEAFFGQGTRLTVV.

Only a few counts were recorded for this clone. V and J are TRBV5-8 and TRBJ2-3; D not certain. V dropped 0 bases and J dropped 2 bases, with 10 bases sitting between them. The CDR3 sequence is 15 residues long. Germline-derived CDR1 and CDR2 are SGHTS and YDEGEE. The CDR3 DNA sequence: TGTGCCAGCAGCTTGGGACATGACCACACAGATACGCAGTATTTT. Protein product: CASSLGHDHTDTQYF.

This chain links TRBV10-1 with TRBJ1-5, with a possible D match to TRBD1 (6 bases). The CDR3 runs to 18 residues. With 8 bases removed from V and 0 bases from J, the gap between germline ends came to 23 bases. Germline V gene data show CDR1 as WNHNN and CDR2 as SYGVQD (reference sequence). The CDR3 is CASCGGDIGRVSNQPQHF. In DNA form, the CDR3 reads TGCGCCAGCTGCGGGGGGGACATCGGACGGGTTAGCAATCAGCCCCAGCATTTT.

The chain couples TRBV7-9 to TRBJ1-1; D is ambiguous. Trimming removed 2 bases from V and 4 bases from J, with 8 bases in between. CDR1 and CDR2 (germline): SEHNR, FQNEAQ (reference sequence). The CDR3 has 13 amino acids. The chain's CDR3 is CASSLWESTEAFF. CDR3 bases: TGTGCCAGCAGCTTATGGGAGAGCACTGAAGCTTTCTTT.

The CDR3 DNA is TGTGCCAGCAGCGCTAGTGGACCGGCCCGGGGCACCTTC. It codes for CASSASGPARGTF. The V and J genes are TRBV6-4 and TRBJ1-2; D remains ambiguous. There are 13 residues in the CDR3. Germline-derived CDR1 and CDR2 are MRHNA and SNTAGT. V was shortened by 6 bases and J by 13 bases, with 21 bases between the two germline ends.

The chain combines TRBV9 with TRBJ2-2; TRBD1 agrees at 9 bases. CDR3 length equals 16 residues. Trimming removed 2 bases from V and 0 bases from J; junction bases left unmatched: 2. Per germline, CDR1 SGDLS and CDR2 YYNGEE. CDR3 sequence: CASSVRTGANTGELFF. The DNA of the CDR3 is TGTGCCAGCAGCGTCCGGACAGGGGCGAACACCGGGGAGCTGTTTTTT.